This T cell receptor (beta chain) appears in the sequencing data of a study of blood T cell repertoires in COVID-19. Looking at the study overall: Spain, Italy and the United States supplied samples that represented acute and convalescent COVID-19. The analysed material was cDNA or gDNA that came from T cells, B-cell-depleted T cells, or PBMCs.

As handled by the study authors: Nucleated cell number was recorded as an estimate derived from reference gene primer amplification. TCRdb's copy holds only in-frame clones and misses some; the assay was immunoSEQ multiplex PCR. V, J and clone size derive from that table, while D and trimming were established from the DNA sequence. This table holds just under 30,000 clones, 75% to 90% found once. In this sample, this clone turned up once. The CDR3 sequence is 13 residues long. V lost 9 bases to trimming and J lost 3 bases; unmatched junction nucleotides: 3. The germline gives CDR1 WNHNN, CDR2 SYGVQD (reference sequence).

The TCR was taken from a man older than 75 with acute or convalescent COVID-19. The sequenced sample consisted of peripheral blood. V gene TRBV10-1 combines with J gene TRBJ1-4; the match to TRBD1 covers 8 bases. CDR3 nucleotide sequence: TGCGCCAGTTCGACAGGGGCTAATGAAAAACTGTTTTTT. It codes for CASSTGANEKLFF.